The next 5 T cell receptor beta chains were all read from a single sample in a study of identical twins. TCRdb passed the 5' RACE reads through MiXCR, listing each CDR3 protein once. The sample gives 650,000 to 750,000 distinct CDR3 sequences, approximately 21% of which show up once; about 4.5% is in the top ten. These data were also filed under a second study, of T cells expressing NK-cell markers.

The sample consisted of PBMCs. All receptors come from a woman under 30 in good health.

This clonotype was observed a single time. The chain uses TRBV6-5 and TRBJ2-1; D is unclear. V dropped 0 bases and J dropped 7 bases, with 7 bases sitting between them. There are 13 residues in the CDR3. Germline values: CDR1 MNHEY, CDR2 SVGAGI. The CDR3 coding sequence is TGTGCCAGCAGTTACTCGTCGCGGAATGAGCAGTTCTTC. It codes for CASSYSSRNEQFF.

The CDR3 here is CASSLKRGADTQYF. In nucleotides, the CDR3 is TGTGCCAGCAGCTTAAAACGAGGTGCAGATACGCAGTATTTT. The chain uses TRBV7-9 and TRBJ2-3, with unresolved D. The germline CDR1 and CDR2 sequences are SEHNR and FQNEAQ (reference sequence). The CDR3 loop spans 14 amino acids. V lost 2 bases to trimming and J lost 4 bases, with 10 bases between them.

This clonotype appeared a few times. The V call is TRBV15, the J call TRBJ1-1; D is ambiguous. Per the germline V gene, CDR1 is LNHNV and CDR2 is YYDKDF (reference sequence). The CDR3 runs to 13 residues. V lost 4 bases, J lost 10 bases, and 16 bases lay in between. This CDR3 is CATSTRDRASAFF. CDR3 in DNA: TGTGCCACCAGCACCCGAGATCGGGCATCAGCTTTCTTT.

The chain carries TRBV7-2 and TRBJ2-3, with a tentative D call TRBD2 (5 bases). Trimming shortened V by 8 bases and J by 11 bases, and 14 bases separated the two germline ends. This CDR3 comprises 11 residues. Germline CDR1 reads SGHTA; CDR2 reads FQGNSA. The CDR3 region is CASATFGMQYF. In DNA, the CDR3 is TGTGCCAGCGCCACTTTCGGGATGCAGTATTTT.

This clonotype was counted only a few times. The V and J genes are TRBV7-9 and TRBJ2-6; TRBD1 might be the D (5 bases). CDR1 is SEHNR and CDR2 is FQNEAQ in the germline V gene (reference sequence). The ends were cut back, 6 bases at V and 0 bases at J, with 9 bases in the middle. The CDR3 extends over 15 amino acids. In nucleotides, the CDR3 is TGTGCCAGCAGAAAAGGGGACTCTGGGGCCAACGTCCTGACTTTC. Its protein product is CASRKGDSGANVLTF. Full variable domain (rest looked up from reference TRBV7-9 and TRBJ2-6): DTGVSQNPRHKITKRGQNVTFRCDPISEHNRLYWYRQTLGQGPEFLTYFQNEAQLEKSRLLSDRFSAERPKGSFSTLEIQRTEQGDSAMYLCASRKGDSGANVLTFGAGSRLTVL.